This T cell receptor beta chain comes out of a study of T-cell reconstitution after alpha-beta-depleted transplantation in children. In this sample, this clonotype turned up many times. What it binds is unknown. The ends lost 1 base at V and 3 bases at J; junction bases unmatched: 7. The CDR3 extends over 15 amino acids. Per germline, CDR1 DFQATT and CDR2 SNEGSKA (reference sequence). Study results and limitations: In patients about two months after transplant, alpha-beta T cells reportedly arose from several hundred expanded graft clones. At the one-year point after transplant, T-cell counts and TCRbeta diversity were found to come mostly from T cells that had been newly produced.

Preparation of the TCRbeta library involved a method that used unique molecular identifiers. TCRdb reprocessed the PCR reads via MiXCR and lists one record per CDR3 protein. This sample carries about 160,000 distinct CDR3 sequences, 11% of them seen once, and the ten largest clones take around 14%. The chain employs TRBV20-1 and TRBJ2-3; 7 bases match TRBD1. The specimen was PBMCs, collected before TCRalphabeta/CD19-depleted stem cell transplant. The sequence was collected from a boy younger than 10 with acute myeloid leukemia, due to receive a stem cell transplant. The CDR3 DNA follows: TGCAGTGCTAGAGCCGGTAGGGGGCGAACAGATACGCAGTATTTT. The encoded protein is CSARAGRGRTDTQYF.